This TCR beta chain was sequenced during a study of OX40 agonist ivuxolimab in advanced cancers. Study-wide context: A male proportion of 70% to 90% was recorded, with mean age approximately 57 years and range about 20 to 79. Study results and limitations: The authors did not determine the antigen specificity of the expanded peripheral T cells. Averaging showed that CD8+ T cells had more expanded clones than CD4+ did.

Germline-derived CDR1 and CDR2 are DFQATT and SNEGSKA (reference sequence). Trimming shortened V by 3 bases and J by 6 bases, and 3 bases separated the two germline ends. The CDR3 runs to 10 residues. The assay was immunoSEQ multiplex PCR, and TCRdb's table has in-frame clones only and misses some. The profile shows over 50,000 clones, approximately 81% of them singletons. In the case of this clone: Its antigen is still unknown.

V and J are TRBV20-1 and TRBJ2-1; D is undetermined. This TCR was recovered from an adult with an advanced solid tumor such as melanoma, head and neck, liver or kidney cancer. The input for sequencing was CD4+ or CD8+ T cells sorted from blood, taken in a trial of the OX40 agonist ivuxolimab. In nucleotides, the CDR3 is TGCAGTGCTAGTCCCAATGAGCAGTTCTTC. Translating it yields CSASPNEQFF.